This T cell receptor (beta chain) comes out of a study of T-cell reconstitution after alpha-beta-depleted transplantation in children. General observations from the study: From newly produced T cells came most of the T-cell counts and diversity one year after transplant.

Preparation of the TCRbeta library involved a method that used unique molecular identifiers. TCRdb itself ran the PCR reads through MiXCR, one entry per CDR3 protein. The repertoire holds around 440,000 distinct CDR3 sequences, with about 16% as singletons. This clonotype was seen a handful of times. The antigen remains undetermined. The CDR3 is 15 residues long. Trimming removed 3 bases from V and 5 bases from J; junction bases left unmatched: 7. Germline values: CDR1 MNHEY, CDR2 SVGAGI. V is TRBV6-5 and J is TRBJ2-3, with 8 bases that match TRBD1. The sequence was obtained from a boy younger than two who had a stem cell transplant for Wiskott-Aldrich syndrome, so the T cells may come from the graft donor. The specimen was PBMCs, mostly from graft donor cells, collected 360 days after TCRalphabeta/CD19-depleted stem cell transplant. The CDR3 DNA follows: TGTGCCAGCAGTTATTTGGGCAGGGGGCGAGATACGCAGTATTTT. Residues: CASSYLGRGRDTQYF.